This T cell receptor beta chain is from a study of T cell responses to AZD1222 COVID-19 vaccine. Study background: Second doses that came at about 4 or about 12 weeks were put together.

Here immunoSEQ multiplex PCR was the method, and the copy in TCRdb shows in-frame clones only, minus some. Of fewer than 200,000 clones in the sample, roughly 92% were seen once. Study-wide findings and caveats: Spike as a whole was targeted by vaccine-associated CD4 TCRs, dominant at 160-218 and 743-854.

Worth noting for this clone: No antigen is known for it.

V gave up 1 base and J gave up 1 base, with 10 bases separating them. Germline V gene lookup returns CDR1 SEHNR and CDR2 FQNEAQ (reference sequence). The CDR3 is made up of 15 amino acids. The clonotype comes from an adult in good health. The sequencing used peripheral blood, collected on day 0 of AZD1222 vaccination. V gene TRBV7-9 combines with J gene TRBJ1-1; a weak D match, TRBD1 (6 bases). The CDR3 bases are TGTGCCAGCAGCTTAGTTACGGGGGCGAACACTGAAGCTTTCTTT. It yields the protein CASSLVTGANTEAFF. Full variable domain (remainder filled in from reference TRBV7-9 and TRBJ1-1): DTGVSQNPRHKITKRGQNVTFRCDPISEHNRLYWYRQTLGQGPEFLTYFQNEAQLEKSRLLSDRFSAERPKGSFSTLEIQRTEQGDSAMYLCASSLVTGANTEAFFGQGTRLTVV.